These 14 T cell receptor beta chains were sequenced from one sample in a study of blood T cell repertoires in COVID-19. The method was immunoSEQ multiplex PCR; TCRdb's version includes in-frame clones alone and lacks a portion of them. This sample yields approximately 120,000 clones, of which roughly three quarters are seen a single time; roughly 20% belongs to the top ten. The sequenced material came from peripheral blood. Every receptor here comes from a man aged 80 or over with acute or convalescent COVID-19.

The V gene is TRBV29-1, the J gene TRBJ2-3; 8 nucleotides line up with TRBD2. V shed 4 bases and J 1 base; nucleotides not matched to a gene: 7. CDR1 and CDR2 (germline): SQVTM, ANQGSEA. CDR3 size: 15 residues. The CDR3 nucleotides are TGCAGCGTTGTAGAGACTAGCGAACGCACAGATACGCAGTATTTT. It translates to CSVVETSERTDTQYF.

The V gene is TRBV28, the J gene TRBJ2-7, with D tentatively TRBD1 (6 bases). This CDR3 contains 18 residues. CDR1 MDHEN and CDR2 SYDVKM come from the germline V gene. V lost 5 bases to trimming and J lost 7 bases, with 30 bases between them. In nucleotides, the CDR3 is TGTGCCAGCAGTCTCTCCACTTCCGGGACACACTTCCTGGGGGAGCAGTACTTC. This gives the protein CASSLSTSGTHFLGEQYF.

This chain joins TRBV19 and TRBJ2-2; 7 nucleotides agree with TRBD1. Per the germline V gene, CDR1 is LNHDA and CDR2 is SQIVND (reference sequence). V trimming: 4 bases; J trimming: 5 bases; junction bases outside the gene matches: 16. The CDR3 sequence is 18 residues long. CDR3 nucleotide sequence: TGTGCCAGTAGTACCCGACAGGGCAGGGGCGTATATACCGGGGAGCTGTTTTTT. Translated, it gives CASSTRQGRGVYTGELFF.

The CDR3 nucleotides are TGTGCCAGCAGCTCCCCGGCGGGCCGTTGGAATGAGCAGTTCTTC. Translated, it gives CASSSPAGRWNEQFF. The V gene is TRBV13, the J gene TRBJ2-1; D is possibly TRBD2 (5 bases). CDR3 length: 15 residues. Trimming stripped 4 bases from V and 7 bases from J, with 17 bases between. The V gene's germline CDR1 is PRHDT and CDR2 FYEKMQ (reference sequence).

The chain joins TRBV30 to TRBJ2-1; the D gene is possibly TRBD2 (5 bases). Germline lookup yields CDR1 GTSNPN and CDR2 SVGIG (reference sequence). The CDR3 length is 13 residues. V dropped 2 bases and J dropped 10 bases, with 15 bases sitting between them. CDR3 nucleotides: TGTGCCTGGAGTCCCTTGCCTAGCAAAGAGCAGTTCTTC. Protein product: CAWSPLPSKEQFF.

This rearrangement joins TRBV30 to TRBJ2-4, with TRBD2 as a possible D gene (6 bases). The germline CDR1 and CDR2 sequences are GTSNPN and SVGIG (reference sequence). The CDR3 runs 14 residues. Trimming cost V 6 bases and J 0 bases, with 12 bases left between them. CDR3: CACSRDLAKNIQYF. CDR3 in DNA: TGTGCCTGTAGCCGGGACTTAGCCAAAAACATTCAGTACTTC.

This chain joins TRBV14 and TRBJ2-7, with D uncertain. In germline, CDR1 is SGHDN, CDR2 FVKESK. V lost 0 bases and J 9 bases, leaving 9 bases between the germline ends. This CDR3 is built from 12 residues. The chain's CDR3 is CASSQDSRGQYF. CDR3 coding DNA: TGTGCCAGCAGCCAAGATTCCCGAGGGCAGTACTTC.

This clone came up once. The V call is TRBV4-1, the J call TRBJ2-7, with D perhaps matching TRBD2 (6 bases). Germline lookup yields CDR1 MGHRA and CDR2 YSYEKL. V lost 1 base and J lost 5, with 15 bases in between. The CDR3 totals 15 residues. The CDR3 protein is CASSQVWAGGNEQYF. The CDR3 DNA sequence: TGCGCCAGCAGCCAAGTTTGGGCAGGAGGGAACGAGCAGTACTTC.

V gene TRBV19 combines with J gene TRBJ2-1; the match to TRBD2 covers 7 bases. This CDR3 is built from 15 residues. J gave up 4 bases and V 7 bases, and 10 bases lay outside the gene matches. CDR1 is LNHDA, CDR2 SQIVND, per germline (reference sequence). As DNA, the CDR3 is TGTGCCAGTAAGGGCCCTGGGACTACGTACAATGAGCAGTTCTTC. It yields the protein CASKGPGTTYNEQFF.

V and J are TRBV5-6 and TRBJ1-5; D unclear. With 0 bases removed from V and 0 bases from J, the gap between germline ends came to 10 bases. This CDR3 is 16 amino acids long. Germline CDR1 reads SGHDT; CDR2 reads YYEEEE. CDR3 sequence: CASSLGTVASNQPQHF. As DNA, the CDR3 is TGTGCCAGCAGCTTGGGTACAGTCGCTAGCAATCAGCCCCAGCATTTT.

V is TRBV28 and J is TRBJ1-1; D not certain. CDR3 length equals 13 residues. The V end lost 3 bases, the J end lost 4 bases, and 9 bases lay between the germline ends. Germline values: CDR1 MDHEN, CDR2 SYDVKM. DNA for the CDR3: TGTGCCAGCAGTTTGCCGGGTGGCACTGAAGCTTTCTTT. Translating gives CASSLPGGTEAFF.

This clone appeared a single time. This chain joins TRBV7-2 and TRBJ1-3; the D gene is possibly TRBD1 (6 bases). Looked up from germline, CDR1 is SGHTA and CDR2 is FQGNSA. The V end lost 4 bases, the J end lost 4 bases, and 14 bases lay between the germline ends. The CDR3 sequence is 15 residues long. DNA for the CDR3: TGTGCCAGCAGCTCCACGTCAGGGGTCGGAAACACCATATATTTT. This encodes CASSSTSGVGNTIYF.

This clone was seen just once. The chain recombines TRBV12-3 or TRBV12-4 with TRBJ2-5, with 7 bases lining up with TRBD1. The CDR3 contains 11 residues. The trim removed 8 bases at V and 12 bases at J, leaving 9 bases unmatched. CDR3 sequence: CASAKGQAKYF. In nucleotides, the CDR3 is TGTGCCAGCGCCAAAGGACAGGCTAAGTACTTC.

This chain uses TRBV20-1 with TRBJ2-1; D is possibly TRBD2 (6 bases). This CDR3 is built from 14 residues. The germline V and J ends were trimmed by 3 bases and 7 bases, with 16 bases remaining between them. In germline, CDR1 is DFQATT, CDR2 SNEGSKA (reference sequence). The CDR3 loop reads CSASQAGLGNEQFF. CDR3 nucleotides: TGCAGTGCTAGTCAGGCGGGGCTGGGGAATGAGCAGTTCTTC.